One sample yielded the 27 T cell receptor beta chains listed below, sequenced in a study of blood T cell repertoires in COVID-19 (dated by TCRdb to 2019 to 2021). Library prep was done by the immunoSEQ multiplex PCR assay. TCRdb provides this immuneACCESS table in a form limited to in-frame rearrangements. Some clones are lacking; in checked studies, under half of them reflect an unresolved V gene, and why the rest are absent is not known. The sample profile shows more than 300,000 clones; 90% to 95% of them were found once. Clones ranked in the top ten supply roughly 3.4% of the sample. Sequenced material: peripheral blood. These receptors originate from a woman aged 18-35 years who had recovered from COVID-19.

J is TRBJ2-7 and V is TRBV11-2; D is possibly TRBD1 (6 bases). The CDR3 length is 19 residues. In germline, CDR1 is SGHAT, CDR2 FQNNGV. The V gene lost 3 bases and the J gene lost 2 bases, with 26 bases spanning the gap. CDR3 loop: CASSFGWVQGPAETYEQYV. CDR3 nucleotide sequence: TGTGCCAGCAGCTTTGGATGGGTACAGGGCCCAGCGGAAACCTACGAGCAGTACGTC.

The DNA of the CDR3 is TGTGCCAGCAGCATGACAGGGGGTGTTGCTCCCTACGAGCAGTACGTC. Translated: CASSMTGGVAPYEQYV. V and J are TRBV21-1 and TRBJ2-7; no check of the table's D call, TRBD1, against the DNA was made. TRBV21-1 is annotated as a pseudogene. The CDR3 is 16 amino acids.

The table lists this clone with a count of one. The rearrangement links TRBV4-3 to TRBJ1-1; D gene uncertain. Trimming left V 6 bases short and J 1 base short, with 9 bases between. Per germline, CDR1 LGHNA and CDR2 YSLEER. CDR3 length equals 13 residues. CDR3 residues: CASRARPNTEAFF. The CDR3 nucleotides read TGCGCCAGCAGAGCGAGGCCGAACACTGAAGCTTTCTTT.

This clone appeared a single time. The CDR3 region has the DNA TGTGCCAGCAGCCCGGGAGGAAGCACAGATACGCAGTATTTT. It encodes CASSPGGSTDTQYF. This chain links TRBV5-4 with TRBJ2-3; 7 nucleotides agree with TRBD2. V dropped 4 bases and J dropped 0; count of bases not matched to a gene: 2. The CDR3 runs to 14 residues. CDR1 is SGHNT, CDR2 YYREEE, per germline (reference sequence).

This chain joins TRBV15 and TRBJ2-3; 8 bases align to TRBD2. V lost 3 bases and J lost 1; bases outside the gene matches: 9. The germline V gene encodes CDR1 LNHNV and CDR2 YYDKDF (reference sequence). The CDR3 contains 17 residues. CDR3: CATSSQETSGGTDTQYF. The CDR3 nucleotides read TGTGCCACCAGCAGTCAGGAAACTAGCGGTGGCACAGATACGCAGTATTTT.

Only one count was recorded for this clone. The V gene is TRBV7-2, the J gene TRBJ2-1, with 9 bases lining up with TRBD1. In germline, CDR1 is SGHTA, CDR2 FQGNSA. J lost 0 bases, V lost 5 bases, and 14 bases had no gene match. The length of the CDR3 is 19 residues. The DNA for the CDR3 is TGTGCCAGCAGCGGAGGACAGGGGCATAGCTTGCCCTCCTACAATGAGCAGTTCTTC. Protein: CASSGGQGHSLPSYNEQFF.

The chain couples TRBV4-1 to TRBJ1-2; the D gene is possibly TRBD1 (5 bases). This CDR3 is 15 amino acids long. Per the germline V gene, CDR1 is MGHRA and CDR2 is YSYEKL. Trimming stripped 0 bases from V and 4 bases from J, with 12 bases between. CDR3 amino acids: CASSQDFREAYGYTF. CDR3 nucleotide sequence: TGCGCCAGCAGCCAAGATTTCAGGGAGGCCTATGGCTACACCTTC.

The genes are TRBV7-2 and TRBJ1-2; D is unclear. The germline V gene has CDR1 SGHTA and CDR2 FQGNSA. The CDR3 consists of 14 residues. V shed 4 bases and J shed 3 bases, with 12 bases lying between them. This CDR3 reads CASSSRTGDYGYTF. The CDR3 region has the DNA TGTGCCAGCAGCTCAAGGACTGGGGACTATGGCTACACCTTC.

Only one count was recorded for this clone. The chain joins TRBV12-5 to TRBJ2-2, with 13 bases identical to TRBD2. The CDR3 runs to 17 residues. Germline values: CDR1 LGHNT, CDR2 FRNRAP. The V and J ends lost 5 bases and 3 bases, in that order; junction bases with no gene match: 6. CDR3 loop: CASGAGLAGEHTGELFF. CDR3 in DNA: TGTGCTAGTGGTGCCGGACTAGCGGGAGAGCACACCGGGGAGCTGTTTTTT.

The chain carries TRBV6-1 and TRBJ2-1, with 11 nucleotides matching TRBD2. CDR1 and CDR2 (germline): MNHNS, SASEGT. J was trimmed by 7 bases and V by 4 bases; bases with no gene match: 3. This CDR3 has 14 amino acids. The CDR3 bases are TGTGCCAGCAGTGTAGCGGGAGGGCGGAATGAGCAGTTCTTC. This translates into CASSVAGGRNEQFF.

The chain combines TRBV12-3 or TRBV12-4 with TRBJ1-2; no reliable D call. V lost 7 bases and J 10 bases, leaving 19 bases between the germline ends. The length of the CDR3 is 13 residues. The CDR3 DNA sequence: TGTGCCAGCACCCAAACAACGAGGGCGCCCTACACCTTC. This sequence encodes CASTQTTRAPYTF.

The chain couples TRBV9 to TRBJ2-4, with 7 positions matching TRBD2. This CDR3 is built from 17 residues. Trimming cost V 4 bases and J 0 bases; bases outside gene matches: 10. Germline values: CDR1 SGDLS, CDR2 YYNGEE. Here the CDR3 reads CASSPTLAERAKNIQYF. The CDR3 DNA sequence: TGTGCCAGCAGCCCCACCCTAGCGGAGAGAGCCAAAAACATTCAGTACTTC.

V is TRBV3-1 (or the pseudogene TRBV3-2) and J is TRBJ1-4; possible D gene TRBD1, 6 bases. The V gene's germline CDR1 is LGHDT and CDR2 YNNKEL (reference sequence). The CDR3 sequence is 13 residues long. V was cut by 5 bases and J by 7 bases, with 11 bases left in between. Here the CDR3 DNA reads TGTGCCAGCAGCACCCGGACAGTTGAAAAACTGTTTTTT. Protein: CASSTRTVEKLFF.

The J gene is TRBJ2-5, the V gene TRBV3-1 (or the pseudogene TRBV3-2), with TRBD2 identical over 7 bases. The junction had 9 bases not matched to a gene; V was cut back by 4 bases and J by 4 bases. The CDR3 runs 15 residues. In germline, CDR1 is LGHDT, CDR2 YNNKEL (reference sequence). The CDR3: CASSPWTRATETQYF. The CDR3 DNA reads TGTGCCAGCAGCCCTTGGACTAGAGCGACAGAGACCCAGTACTTC.

The genes are TRBV6-2 or TRBV6-3 and TRBJ1-1, with 7 nucleotides matching TRBD1. CDR1 is MNHEY, CDR2 SVGEGT, per germline. This CDR3 is built from 14 residues. The ends lost 6 bases at V and 4 bases at J; junction bases unmatched: 8. The CDR3 protein is CASSTTRQGTEAFF. The DNA of the CDR3 is TGTGCCAGCAGCACAACCCGACAGGGCACTGAAGCTTTCTTT.

V usage is TRBV6-2 or TRBV6-3 and J usage is TRBJ2-7, with D tentatively TRBD2 (6 bases). Germline CDR1 MNHEY, CDR2 SVGEGT. V dropped 5 bases and J dropped 3 bases, with 14 bases sitting between them. The CDR3 is made up of 14 amino acids. Here the CDR3 DNA reads TGTGCCAGCAGTCGGGACTGGGTAGGCTACGAGCAGTACGTC. As protein: CASSRDWVGYEQYV.

J is TRBJ2-3 and V is TRBV29-1; 7 nucleotides agree with TRBD2. CDR1 SQVTM and CDR2 ANQGSEA come from the germline V gene. This CDR3 contains 14 residues. Trimming at V came to 4 bases and at J to 6 bases, leaving 10 bases not matched to a gene. The CDR3 reads CSVAGGSSVDTQYF. CDR3 bases: TGCAGCGTTGCGGGGGGAAGCTCTGTGGATACGCAGTATTTT.

Comment on this clone: The same CDR3 also results from other DNA sequences found in this sample. This sequence joins TRBV18 and TRBJ2-3, with a possible D match to TRBD2 (6 bases). The length of the CDR3 is 14 residues. The V end lost 2 bases, the J end lost 1 base, and 7 bases lay between the germline ends. Germline V CDR1 and CDR2: KGHSH, LQKENI. The CDR3, as DNA: TGTGCCAGCTCACCAACGGGAGGCACAGATACGCAGTATTTT. Its protein product is CASSPTGGTDTQYF.

This clone was seen more than once but under ten times. The rearrangement links TRBV11-2 to TRBJ2-2; no reliable D call. In germline, CDR1 is SGHAT, CDR2 FQNNGV. The V end lost 5 bases, the J end lost 6 bases, and 13 bases lay between the germline ends. The CDR3 loop spans 14 amino acids. The CDR3 here is CASSPIKQAGELFF. The CDR3 DNA reads as TGTGCCAGCAGCCCCATTAAGCAAGCCGGGGAGCTGTTTTTT.

The chain couples TRBV10-1 to TRBJ1-1; no definite D call. The CDR3 has 15 amino acids. Germline V CDR1 and CDR2: WNHNN, SYGVQD (reference sequence). Trimming took 0 bases from V and 0 from J, leaving 8 bases between them. The CDR3 is CASSESVRMNTEAFF. The CDR3 nucleotides are TGCGCCAGCAGTGAGTCTGTCAGGATGAACACTGAAGCTTTCTTT.

The chain carries TRBV11-3 and TRBJ2-1, with 10 nucleotides matching TRBD2. Trimming at V came to 4 bases and at J to 4 bases, leaving 4 bases not matched to a gene. This CDR3 comprises 15 residues. CDR1 and CDR2 (germline): SGHNT, YENEEA. The CDR3 sequence is CASSSIAGGYNEQFF. In DNA form, the CDR3 reads TGTGCCAGCAGCTCGATAGCGGGAGGTTACAATGAGCAGTTCTTC.

The chain couples TRBV6-4 to TRBJ1-4, with D possibly TRBD1 on 6 matching bases. The CDR3 totals 17 residues. Looked up from germline, CDR1 is MRHNA and CDR2 is SNTAGT. The V end was cut by 6 bases, the J end by 2 bases, with 19 bases between. CDR3 residues: CASRDRLRGKTNEKLFF. The CDR3 nucleotides read TGTGCCAGCAGGGATCGTCTCAGGGGTAAGACTAATGAAAAACTGTTTTTT.

V gene TRBV30 combines with J gene TRBJ2-1; TRBD2 agrees at 8 bases. CDR1 is GTSNPN, CDR2 SVGIG, per germline (reference sequence). CDR3 size: 14 residues. V was pared by 0 bases and J by 5 bases, with 3 bases of the junction left unmatched. Written as DNA, the CDR3 is TGTGCCTGGAGTGTAGGGACTAGAAACAATGAGCAGTTCTTC. Protein product: CAWSVGTRNNEQFF.

The rearrangement links TRBV5-8 to TRBJ2-7, with 8 bases matching TRBD1. J was trimmed by 3 bases and V by 4 bases; bases with no gene match: 9. There are 15 residues in the CDR3. Germline CDR1 is SGHTS and CDR2 is YDEGEE. The CDR3 DNA reads as TGTGCCAGCAGCCAAGGACAGGGTCGAATCTACGAGCAGTACGTC. Amino acid sequence: CASSQGQGRIYEQYV.

This chain connects TRBV24-1 to TRBJ2-5; D is perhaps TRBD2 (7 bases). Germline CDR1 is KGHDR and CDR2 is SFDVKD. Trimming left V 4 bases short and J 1 base short, with 12 bases between. The CDR3 runs to 15 residues. CDR3 region: CATSDPRGPQETQYF. In DNA form, the CDR3 reads TGTGCCACCAGTGACCCGCGGGGGCCCCAAGAGACCCAGTACTTC.

This clone turned up a few times. The genes are TRBV11-3 and TRBJ2-1; 11 bases align to TRBD2. J lost 6 bases, V lost 5 bases, and 6 bases had no gene match. CDR3 length: 15 residues. Germline CDR1 SGHNT, CDR2 YENEEA. The CDR3 sequence is CASSTLAGGINEQFF. CDR3 bases: TGTGCCAGCAGCACCCTAGCGGGAGGTATCAATGAGCAGTTCTTC.

V usage is TRBV11-3 and J usage is TRBJ2-3; unclear D gene. Germline V lookup: CDR1 SGHNT, CDR2 YENEEA. CDR3 length: 15 amino acids. V was trimmed by 0 bases and J by 0 bases, leaving 7 bases between them. CDR3 sequence (DNA): TGTGCCAGCAGCTTAGACTCGACTAGCACAGATACGCAGTATTTT. Translation: CASSLDSTSTDTQYF.